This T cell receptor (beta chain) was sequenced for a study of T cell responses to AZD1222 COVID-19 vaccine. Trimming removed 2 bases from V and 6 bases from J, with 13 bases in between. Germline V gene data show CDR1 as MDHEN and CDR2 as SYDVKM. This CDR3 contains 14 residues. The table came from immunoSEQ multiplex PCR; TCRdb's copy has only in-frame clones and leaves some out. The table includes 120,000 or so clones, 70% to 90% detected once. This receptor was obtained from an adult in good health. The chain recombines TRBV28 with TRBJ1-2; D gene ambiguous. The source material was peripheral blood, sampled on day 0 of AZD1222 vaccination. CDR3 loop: CASSLAGSKDGYTF. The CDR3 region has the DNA TGTGCCAGCAGTTTAGCGGGGAGTAAGGATGGCTACACCTTC.